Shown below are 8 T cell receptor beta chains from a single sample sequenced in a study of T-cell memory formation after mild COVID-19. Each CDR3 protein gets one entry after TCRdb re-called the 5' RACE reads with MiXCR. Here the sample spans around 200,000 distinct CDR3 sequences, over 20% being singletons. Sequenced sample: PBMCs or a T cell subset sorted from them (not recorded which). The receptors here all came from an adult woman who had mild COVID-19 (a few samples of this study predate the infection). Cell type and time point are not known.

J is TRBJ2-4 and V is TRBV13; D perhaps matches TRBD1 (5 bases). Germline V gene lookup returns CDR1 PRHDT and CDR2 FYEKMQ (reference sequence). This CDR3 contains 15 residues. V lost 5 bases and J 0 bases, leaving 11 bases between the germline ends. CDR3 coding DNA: TGTGCCAGCAGCGCCTCAGGGTCAGCCAAAAACATTCAGTACTTC. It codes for CASSASGSAKNIQYF.

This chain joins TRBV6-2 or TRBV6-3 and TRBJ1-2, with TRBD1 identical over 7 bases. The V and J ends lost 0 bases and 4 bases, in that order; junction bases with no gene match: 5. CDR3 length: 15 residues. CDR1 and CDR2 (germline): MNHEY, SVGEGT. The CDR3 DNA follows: TGTGCCAGCAGTTACTCGTCGACAGGGACCTATGGCTACACCTTC. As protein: CASSYSSTGTYGYTF.

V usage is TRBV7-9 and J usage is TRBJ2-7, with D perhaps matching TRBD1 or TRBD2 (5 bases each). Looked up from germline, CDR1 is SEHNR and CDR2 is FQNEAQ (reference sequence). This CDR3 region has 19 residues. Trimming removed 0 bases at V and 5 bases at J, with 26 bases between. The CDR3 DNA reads TGTGCCAGCAGCTTAGCCTTTGGGACGGAGGTACCCCTGTCCCACGAGCAGTACTTC. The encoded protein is CASSLAFGTEVPLSHEQYF.

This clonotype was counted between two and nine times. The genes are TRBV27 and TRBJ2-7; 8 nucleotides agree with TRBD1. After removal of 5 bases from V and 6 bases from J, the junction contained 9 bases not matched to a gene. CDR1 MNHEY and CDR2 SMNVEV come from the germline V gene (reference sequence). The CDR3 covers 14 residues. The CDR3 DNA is TGTGCCAGCAGTCTGGAACAGGGGGTCGGCGAGCAGTACTTC. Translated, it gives CASSLEQGVGEQYF.

Written as DNA, the CDR3 is TGTGCCAGTAGTATAGTGCCAGGTGGAGTGAACACTGAAGCTTTCTTT. Translating gives CASSIVPGGVNTEAFF. The chain couples TRBV19 to TRBJ1-1; D not resolved. Per germline, CDR1 LNHDA and CDR2 SQIVND (reference sequence). V dropped 1 base and J dropped 0 bases, with 12 bases sitting between them. CDR3 length equals 16 residues. Filled out from reference TRBV19 and TRBJ1-1, the complete variable domain reads DGGITQSPKYLFRKEGQNVTLSCEQNLNHDAMYWYRQDPGQGLRLIYYSQIVNDFQKGDIAEGYSVSREKKESFPLTVTSAQKNPTAFYLCASSIVPGGVNTEAFFGQGTRLTVV.

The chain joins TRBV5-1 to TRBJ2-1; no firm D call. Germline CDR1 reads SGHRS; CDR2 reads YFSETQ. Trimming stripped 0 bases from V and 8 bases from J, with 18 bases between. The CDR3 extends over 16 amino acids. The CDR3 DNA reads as TGCGCCAGCAGCTTGGGCAGAACCACCTATACCGATGAGCAGTTCTTC. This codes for CASSLGRTTYTDEQFF.

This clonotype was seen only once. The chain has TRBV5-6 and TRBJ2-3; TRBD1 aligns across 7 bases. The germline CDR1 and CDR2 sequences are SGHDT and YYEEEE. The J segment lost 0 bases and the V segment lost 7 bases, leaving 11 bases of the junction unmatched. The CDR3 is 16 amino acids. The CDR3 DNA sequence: TGTGCCAGCCATACTCCGAAGGGGGCGAGCACAGATACGCAGTATTTT. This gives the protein CASHTPKGASTDTQYF.

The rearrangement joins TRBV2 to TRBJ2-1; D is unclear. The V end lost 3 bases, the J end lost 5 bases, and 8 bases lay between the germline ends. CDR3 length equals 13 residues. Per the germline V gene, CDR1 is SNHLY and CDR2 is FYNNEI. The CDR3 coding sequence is TGTGCCAGCAGTGATTCAGTGGACAATGAGCAGTTCTTC. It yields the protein CASSDSVDNEQFF.